This T cell receptor (beta chain) appears in the sequencing data of a study of blood T cells in healthy people across ages. Unmatched junction bases numbered 4, after V lost 0 bases and J lost 1 base. Germline assignment: CDR1 SGHRS and CDR2 YFSETQ. This CDR3 has 17 amino acids. This clonotype was counted only a few times. A second PCR of roughly 7 to 11 cycles used a sample-barcoded 5' primer and a J-beta primer mix. TCRdb reprocessed the 5' RACE reads with MiXCR, giving one entry per CDR3 protein. This repertoire shows hundreds of thousands of distinct CDR3 sequences, 29% found once; its top ten account for 15% to 20%.

The TCR was taken from a woman of 80 years or more in good health. The chain recombines TRBV5-1 with TRBJ2-7; TRBD2 matches at 13 bases. The source material was blood. DNA of the CDR3: TGCGCCAGCAGCTTGGGTTCGACTAGCGGGGGGTCCTACGAGCAGTACTTC. Protein sequence: CASSLGSTSGGSYEQYF.